These 14 T cell receptor beta chains share one sample of origin, sequenced in a study of immune evolution from preneoplasia to lung adenocarcinoma (dated by TCRdb to the early 2020s). Libraries were prepared through the immunoSEQ multiplex PCR assay. TCRdb stores this immuneACCESS table with in-frame sequences only. Part of the clones is absent; in the studies checked, under half of the shortfall reflects unresolved V genes, and no reason is known for the rest. The sample table records about 6,000 clones; over 80% of these occur just once. 2.5% to 3% of the sample comes from the top ten. Sequencing input: FFPE lung adenocarcinoma in situ tissue. What the cell subset or site label conveys for this sample: preinvasive adenocarcinoma in situ (AIS). These receptors were taken from a donor at least 70 years old with lung adenocarcinoma.

This chain uses TRBV4-1 with TRBJ2-2; D is unresolved. V shed 0 bases and J shed 1 base, with 12 bases lying between them. Germline assignment: CDR1 MGHRA and CDR2 YSYEKL. The CDR3 covers 17 residues. This CDR3 is CASSQDVFPGNTGELFF. DNA of the CDR3: TGCGCCAGCAGCCAAGATGTTTTCCCTGGGAACACCGGGGAGCTGTTTTTT.

This chain's CDR3 is CSVGSTAAREQYF. The CDR3, as DNA: TGCAGCGTTGGCTCAACGGCTGCTCGCGAGCAGTACTTC. The rearrangement uses TRBV29-1 and TRBJ2-7; D call uncertain. The CDR3 covers 13 residues. The V and J ends lost 4 bases and 6 bases respectively, with 16 bases between them. The germline V gene has CDR1 SQVTM and CDR2 ANQGSEA.

This clone has a handful of counts. The genes are TRBV4-1 and TRBJ2-7, with a weak D call TRBD1 (5 bases). Germline lookup yields CDR1 MGHRA and CDR2 YSYEKL. V was clipped by 0 bases and J by 5 bases, with 11 bases between them. The CDR3 is 14 amino acids. DNA for the CDR3: TGCGCCAGCAGCCAAGATCCTCTGGACAACGAGCAGTACTTC. Its translation is CASSQDPLDNEQYF.

The genes are TRBV5-1 and TRBJ2-2; D gene unclear. Trimming took off 4 bases at V and 1 base at J, with 11 bases between the two ends. The CDR3 has 15 residues. Germline V lookup: CDR1 SGHRS, CDR2 YFSETQ. The CDR3: CASSPVRQNTGELFF. For the CDR3, the DNA is TGCGCCAGCAGCCCGGTCAGACAGAACACCGGGGAGCTGTTTTTT.

This chain uses TRBV23-1 with TRBJ1-5, with a possible D match to TRBD1 (6 bases). TRBV23-1 is an ORF, and what it does is uncertain. V was cut by 3 bases and J by 6 bases, with 30 bases left in between. The CDR3 is made up of 20 amino acids. The CDR3 loop reads CASSQASEGQEGGLSQPQHF. CDR3 DNA: TGCGCCAGCAGTCAGGCCTCGGAGGGGCAGGAGGGGGGACTTTCTCAGCCCCAGCATTTT.

The chain links TRBV5-1 to TRBJ1-1; 9 bases are shared with TRBD1. V lost 1 base to trimming and J lost 4 bases; unmatched junction nucleotides: 5. This CDR3 region has 15 residues. From germline, CDR1 is SGHRS and CDR2 YFSETQ. CDR3 sequence reads: CASSLSGTGRTEAFF. The CDR3 region has the DNA TGCGCCAGCAGCTTGTCCGGGACAGGGCGCACTGAAGCTTTCTTT.

The V call is TRBV11-2, the J call TRBJ2-6; D might be TRBD2 (6 bases). The CDR3 covers 17 residues. Germline loops: CDR1 SGHAT, CDR2 FQNNGV. Trimming stripped 1 base from V and 2 bases from J, with 12 bases between. CDR3: CASSLGYSGAGANVLTF. CDR3 DNA: TGTGCCAGCAGCTTAGGCTACTCGGGAGCTGGGGCCAACGTCCTGACTTTC.

Worth noting for this clone: An end of the junction does not agree with germline; a read error may underlie this. V is TRBV7-2 and J is TRBJ2-1, with D perhaps matching TRBD2 (6 bases). Germline V gene lookup returns CDR1 SGHTA and CDR2 FQGNSA. The CDR3 spans 16 residues. The CDR3 DNA reads TGTGCCAACAGCTTAGCGCTTACGGGAGCACTCAATGAGCAGTTCTTC. Translation: CANSLALTGALNEQFF.

This chain connects TRBV4-1 to TRBJ1-3; 11 nucleotides match TRBD1. There are 14 residues in the CDR3. With V trimmed by 2 bases and J by 12 bases, 6 bases remained unmatched. Germline CDR1 is MGHRA and CDR2 is YSYEKL. The CDR3 reads CASSQRTGGSLIYF. In DNA, the CDR3 is TGCGCCAGCAGCCAACGGACAGGGGGCTCACTCATATATTTT.

This chain links TRBV9 with TRBJ1-1; TRBD1 might be the D (6 bases). Germline V gene lookup returns CDR1 SGDLS and CDR2 YYNGEE. This CDR3 contains 14 residues. Deletions cut 4 bases from V and 6 bases from J, with 16 bases between. This CDR3 reads CASSPGQGRSEAFF. The CDR3 DNA follows: TGTGCCAGCAGCCCGGGACAAGGCAGATCTGAAGCTTTCTTT.

This clone was recorded only once. This chain links TRBV29-1 with TRBJ2-1; no definite D call. The CDR3 runs 10 residues. Trimming left V 4 bases short and J 7 bases short, with 5 bases between. CDR1 is SQVTM, CDR2 ANQGSEA, per germline. CDR3 in DNA: TGCAGCGTTGGCGGTAATGAGCAGTTCTTC. Translation: CSVGGNEQFF.

This chain joins TRBV6-1 and TRBJ2-7, with a tentative D call TRBD2 (5 bases). This CDR3 is built from 16 residues. CDR1 MNHNS and CDR2 SASEGT come from the germline V gene. Deletions cut 3 bases from V and 0 bases from J, with 15 bases between. The CDR3: CASSDGLATNSYEQYF. The CDR3 bases are TGTGCCAGCAGTGATGGGCTAGCTACCAACTCCTACGAGCAGTACTTC.

The chain has TRBV28 and TRBJ2-7, with a weak D call TRBD2 (7 bases). V was pared by 6 bases and J by 4 bases, with 19 bases between. Germline V gene data show CDR1 as MDHEN and CDR2 as SYDVKM. The length of the CDR3 is 15 residues. The CDR3 loop reads CASSPGGGALYEQYF. The CDR3 coding sequence is TGTGCCAGCAGCCCCGGAGGGGGGGCCCTTTACGAGCAGTACTTC.

The chain joins TRBV12-5 to TRBJ2-7; 12 bases are a match to TRBD1. V lost 5 bases, J lost 6 bases, and 5 bases stayed unmatched. Germline CDR1 LGHNT, CDR2 FRNRAP. The CDR3 has 14 residues. The CDR3 is CASGLGQGAGEQYF. CDR3 in DNA: TGTGCTAGTGGTCTGGGACAGGGGGCCGGCGAGCAGTACTTC. The variable domain in full, with the rest retrieved from reference TRBV12-5 and TRBJ2-7, is DARVTQTPRHKVTEMGQEVTMRCQPILGHNTVFWYRQTMMQGLELLAYFRNRAPLDDSGMPKDRFSAEMPDATLATLKIQPSEPRDSAVYFCASGLGQGAGEQYFGPGTRLTVT.